This entry is about one TCR beta chain. This sample is drawn from a study of blood T cell repertoires in COVID-19. As for the study in general: The analysed material was cDNA or gDNA that came from T cells, B-cell-depleted T cells, or PBMCs.

Original methodology: Counts of nucleated cells, estimated from reference gene primer amplification, were obtained. The assay was immunoSEQ multiplex PCR, and TCRdb's table has in-frame clones only and misses some. That table supplies the V and J calls and clone size; D and trimming were determined from the DNA. Among about 190,000 clones, under 85% were seen once, and the ten largest hold 17%. This CDR3 spans 14 amino acids. V lost 1 base and J 4 bases, leaving 10 bases between the germline ends. Germline assignment: CDR1 SEHNR and CDR2 FQNEAQ (reference sequence). This receptor was taken from a man aged 55-75 years with active or convalescent COVID-19. The rearrangement joins TRBV7-9 to TRBJ1-1; weak D call: TRBD1 (5 bases). Material: peripheral blood. The chain's CDR3 is CASSLGRGSTEAFF. As DNA, the CDR3 is TGTGCCAGCAGCTTAGGAAGGGGCAGCACTGAAGCTTTCTTT.